These 2 T cell receptor beta chains originate from one sample sequenced in a study of T cells in Graves' hyperthyroidism and ophthalmopathy (dated by TCRdb to the late 2010s). Library prep was done by multiplex PCR. This sample was sequenced with an Illumina HiSeq 2000. The TCR beta CDR3 regions were amplified from the RNA transcripts. The first round of RT-PCR for the TCR CDR3 was performed with the HTBI primer set and the Qiagen OneStep RT-PCR kit. Starting from the raw public reads, TCRdb applied fastp trimming at Q25, assembled clones with MiXCR and retained in-frame beta chains. Each CDR3 protein appears once, grouped with its most common genes and DNA. The sample has about 560,000 distinct CDR3 sequences on record, approximately 16% of them singletons. 15% to 20% of the sample is taken by the ten largest. The sequenced material came from blood. Receptors were obtained from a young woman with Graves' hyperthyroidism.

The chain carries TRBV15 and TRBJ2-1; no definite D call. The V and J ends lost 0 bases and 7 bases respectively, with 16 bases between them. The CDR3 runs to 16 residues. From germline, CDR1 is LNHNV and CDR2 YYDKDF (reference sequence). The CDR3 loop reads CATSRDFGPPRNEQFF. The CDR3, as DNA: TGTGCCACCAGCAGAGATTTCGGGCCCCCAAGGAATGAGCAGTTCTTC.

This clonotype occurred many times. This sequence joins TRBV20-1 and TRBJ2-1; 11 nucleotides align to TRBD2. V was pared by 3 bases and J by 0 bases, with 10 bases of the junction left unmatched. The CDR3 runs to 18 residues. In germline, CDR1 is DFQATT, CDR2 SNEGSKA (reference sequence). The CDR3: CSASKRTSGWISYNEQFF. The CDR3 DNA sequence: TGCAGTGCTAGCAAGCGGACTAGCGGGTGGATCTCCTACAATGAGCAGTTCTTC.